In its sample, the clone carrying this T cell receptor beta chain was seen many times. With no exceptions, donors were healthy Caucasians. The record originates from a study of identical twins. A universal primer site was incorporated via template switching, and the cDNA contained unique molecular identifiers. MiXCR was run by TCRdb on the 5' RACE reads, yielding one entry per CDR3 protein. This table has about 340,000 distinct CDR3 sequences, 7% to 9.5% appearing once. The CDR3 has 15 amino acids. Germline V gene sequence: CDR1 MNHEY, CDR2 SVGAGI. V dropped 6 bases and J dropped 0 bases, with 13 bases sitting between them.

The rearrangement links TRBV6-5 to TRBJ2-3; tentatively, D is TRBD1 or TRBD2 (6 bases each). The TCR originated in a woman between 50 and 59 years old in good health. The specimen was naive T cells sorted from blood. This CDR3 is CASSPQGTSTDTQYF. The CDR3 region has the DNA TGTGCCAGCAGCCCCCAGGGGACTAGCACAGATACGCAGTATTTT.